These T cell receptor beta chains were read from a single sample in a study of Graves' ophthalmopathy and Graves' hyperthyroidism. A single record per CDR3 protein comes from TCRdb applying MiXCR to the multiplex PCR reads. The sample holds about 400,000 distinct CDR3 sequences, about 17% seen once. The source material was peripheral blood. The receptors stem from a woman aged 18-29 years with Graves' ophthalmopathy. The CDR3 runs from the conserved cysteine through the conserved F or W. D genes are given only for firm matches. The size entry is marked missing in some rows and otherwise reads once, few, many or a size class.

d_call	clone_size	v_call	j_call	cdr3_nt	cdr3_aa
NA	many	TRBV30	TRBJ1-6	TGTGCCTGGAATAGGGGGTTTGATAATTCACCCCTCCACTTT	CAWNRGFDNSPLHF
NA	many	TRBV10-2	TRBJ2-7	TGCGCCAGCAGTGAGTCCAGACTCAGGACGGTGCAGTACTTC	CASSESRLRTVQYF
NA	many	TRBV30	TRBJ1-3	TGTGCCTGGAGTCAAGAGAGAAACACCATATATTTT	CAWSQERNTIYF
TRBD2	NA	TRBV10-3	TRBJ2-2	TGTGCCATCAGTGAGTCGAAACTAGCGGGAGCAATGGACACCGGGGAGCTGTTTTTT	CAISESKLAGAMDTGELFF
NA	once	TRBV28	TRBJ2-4	TGTGCCAGCAGTGAGCAGGGGGGCAAAAACATTCAGTACTTC	CASSEQGGKNIQYF
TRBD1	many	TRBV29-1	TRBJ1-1	TGCAGCGTGACGGGACAGCTGAACACTGAAGCTTTCTTT	CSVTGQLNTEAFF
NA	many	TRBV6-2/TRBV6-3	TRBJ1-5	TGTGCCAGCAGTACTGACCCGACAGAATTTCAGCCCCAGCATTTT	CASSTDPTEFQPQHF
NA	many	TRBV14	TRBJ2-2	TGTGCCAGCAGCCAGGGATTGAACACCGGGGAGCTGTTTTTT	CASSQGLNTGELFF
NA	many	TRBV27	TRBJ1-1	TGTGCCAGCAGTTCCTCGGGGGGGGCGATCCCGACTGAAGCTTTCTTT	CASSSSGGAIPTEAFF
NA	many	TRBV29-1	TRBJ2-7	TGCAGCGTTGAAGGGCTGACAAAGAACTACTACGAGCAGTACTTC	CSVEGLTKNYYEQYF
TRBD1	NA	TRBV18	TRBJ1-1	TGTGCCAGCTCACCCTCACTGACAGGGGAGAACACTGAAGCTTTCTTT	CASSPSLTGENTEAFF
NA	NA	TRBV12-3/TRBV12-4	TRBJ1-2	TGTGCCAGCAGTTTAGCAGACCGTGGCTACACCTTC	CASSLADRGYTF
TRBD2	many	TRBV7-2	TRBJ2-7	TGTGCCAGCAGCACCCGAGCGCGGGAGGGCCACGAGCAGTACTTC	CASSTRAREGHEQYF
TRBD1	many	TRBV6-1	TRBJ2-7	TGTGCCAGCAGTGAAGCCGGGACAGTACCCTACGAGCAGTACTTC	CASSEAGTVPYEQYF
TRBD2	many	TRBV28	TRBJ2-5	TGTGCCACCTCGGATCCGGGACTAGCGGATCAAGAGACCCAGTACTTC	CATSDPGLADQETQYF
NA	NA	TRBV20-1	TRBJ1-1	TGCAGTGCGAGGATTGACGGCTCCGCCCGGGGGGCTTTCTTT	CSARIDGSARGAFF
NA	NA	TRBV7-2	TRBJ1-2	TGTGCCAGCAGGGGGGGACCGACAGTTTACTATGGCTACACCTTC	CASRGGPTVYYGYTF
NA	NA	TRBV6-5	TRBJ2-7	TGTGCCAGCAGTTACTCCGGATTCTACTATGAGCAGTACTTC	CASSYSGFYYEQYF
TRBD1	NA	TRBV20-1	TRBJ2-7	TGCAAGTGGGACAGGGGAAACGAGCAGTACTTC	CKWDRGNEQYF
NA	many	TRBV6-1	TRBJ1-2	TGTGCCAGCAGTGAAGCGGGCAGGCTGGGCAATGGCTACACCTTC	CASSEAGRLGNGYTF
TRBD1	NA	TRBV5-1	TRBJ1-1	TGCGCCAGCAGCCCACGGACAGGCCATTCCATGAACACTGAAGCTTTCTTT	CASSPRTGHSMNTEAFF
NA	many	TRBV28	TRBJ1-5	TGTGCCAGCAGTTCGTTACAGGGTTCCAATCAGCCCCAGCATTTT	CASSSLQGSNQPQHF
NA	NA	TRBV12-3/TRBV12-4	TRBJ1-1	TGTGCCAGCACTCCTTCGCCAACCTGGGGCACTGAAGCTTTCTTT	CASTPSPTWGTEAFF
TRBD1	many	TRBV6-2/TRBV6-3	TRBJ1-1	TGTGCCAGCACCCAGGGGGGCCCCACCCCAGACACTGAAGCTTTCTTT	CASTQGGPTPDTEAFF
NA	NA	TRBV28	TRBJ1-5	TGTGCCAGCAGTTTGACCTTACTCAATCAGCCCCAGCATTTT	CASSLTLLNQPQHF
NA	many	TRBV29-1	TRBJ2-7	TGCAGCGTCCATACAAGGAGCTCCTACGAGCAGTACTTC	CSVHTRSSYEQYF